A single sample gave rise to the 15 T cell receptor beta chains below, sequenced in a study of shared clonotypes between healthy human individuals. Profiling relied on immunoSEQ multiplex PCR, and the TCRdb table lists in-frame clones only, not all of them. The sample records some 2,500,000 clones, 85% to 95% being singletons. The sequenced sample consisted of naive CD4+ T cells from PBMCs. Subset denoted: CD45RA+ positively selected. All receptors come from a man aged 18 to 35 in good health. Some clones in this sample may be carry-over from other donors' samples.

V and J are TRBV2 and TRBJ2-1, with TRBD2 as a possible D gene (5 bases). Trimming took 5 bases from V and 2 from J, leaving 13 bases between them. The germline V gene has CDR1 SNHLY and CDR2 FYNNEI. This CDR3 is 15 amino acids long. This CDR3 reads CASSRGSGTYNEQFF. CDR3 sequence (DNA): TGTGCCAGCAGTCGGGGTAGTGGCACCTACAATGAGCAGTTCTTC.

This chain links TRBV19 with TRBJ2-7, with 8 positions matching TRBD2. J gave up 6 bases and V 2 bases, and 9 bases lay outside the gene matches. The CDR3 runs 15 residues. Germline loops: CDR1 LNHDA, CDR2 SQIVND (reference sequence). CDR3 region: CASSIREGGAAEQYF. The CDR3 region has the DNA TGTGCCAGTAGTATACGGGAGGGAGGGGCCGCCGAGCAGTACTTC.

V gene TRBV7-3 combines with J gene TRBJ2-5; 8 bases are a match to TRBD1. V lost 5 bases and J lost 5; bases outside the gene matches: 4. The CDR3 is 13 amino acids. Per germline, CDR1 SGHTA and CDR2 FQGTGA. CDR3 bases: TGTGCCAGCAGCCCAGGGGGCCGGGAGACCCAGTACTTC. This sequence encodes CASSPGGRETQYF.

The chain employs TRBV27 and TRBJ2-3; D gene uncertain. The germline CDR1 and CDR2 sequences are MNHEY and SMNVEV (reference sequence). This CDR3 is built from 12 residues. The CDR3 DNA sequence: TGTCCCAAAGCACCCCATGCAGATACGCAGTATTTT. Its protein is CPKAPHADTQYF.

This clone was detected only a few times. Other DNA sequences in this sample translate to the same CDR3. The chain links TRBV5-1 to TRBJ1-1; tentatively, D is TRBD1 (5 bases). This CDR3 region has 13 residues. Germline V gene lookup returns CDR1 SGHRS and CDR2 YFSETQ. The V end was cut by 0 bases, the J end by 3 bases, with 6 bases between. For the CDR3, the DNA is TGCGCCAGCAGCTTGGCGGGGGACACTGAAGCTTTCTTT. Its protein product is CASSLAGDTEAFF.

V is TRBV6-1 and J is TRBJ1-1; 7 bases map to TRBD1. Trimming cost V 6 bases and J 2 bases; bases outside gene matches: 6. The length of the CDR3 is 14 residues. CDR1 and CDR2 (germline): MNHNS, SASEGT. DNA for the CDR3: TGTGCCAGCAGCTCGGGACAGACAAACACTGAAGCTTTCTTT. Protein: CASSSGQTNTEAFF.

Here the CDR3 DNA reads TGTGCCAGCAGTGCGGGGGGCACGATCGACGAGCAGTACTTC. It is translated as CASSAGGTIDEQYF. This chain joins TRBV25-1 and TRBJ2-7, with a possible D match to TRBD2 (7 bases). The CDR3 covers 14 residues. CDR1 is MGHDK and CDR2 is SYGVNS in the germline V gene. Trimming removed 4 bases at V and 5 bases at J, with 15 bases between.

The chain is built from TRBV6-1 and TRBJ2-7; D not certain. Trimming removed 6 bases from V and 3 bases from J, with 15 bases in between. Germline values: CDR1 MNHNS, CDR2 SASEGT. The CDR3 covers 14 residues. In nucleotides, the CDR3 is TGTGCCAGCAGCCCATTGGGCCTAAACTACGAGCAGTACTTC. It is translated as CASSPLGLNYEQYF.

A few counts support this clone. V gene TRBV18 combines with J gene TRBJ1-1; D is uncertain. Trimming cost V 2 bases and J 1 base, with 8 bases left between them. The CDR3 has 14 residues. Germline values: CDR1 KGHSH, CDR2 LQKENI. Here the CDR3 DNA reads TGTGCCAGCTCACCAAAAGGGAAGAACACTGAAGCTTTCTTT. As protein: CASSPKGKNTEAFF.

The chain is built from TRBV6-5 and TRBJ1-5; D gene unclear. Germline V gives CDR1 MNHEY, CDR2 SVGAGI. Trimming left V 0 bases short and J 4 bases short, with 7 bases between. The CDR3 is 14 residues long. The CDR3 DNA follows: TGTGCCAGCAGTTACTCTCCCGTAAATCAGCCCCAGCATTTT. This translates into CASSYSPVNQPQHF.

This chain links TRBV7-2 with TRBJ1-3; no clear D gene. This CDR3 comprises 15 residues. Per germline, CDR1 SGHTA and CDR2 FQGNSA. V gave up 4 bases and J gave up 4 bases, with 14 bases separating them. The chain's CDR3 is CASSWSREAGNTIYF. Written as DNA, the CDR3 is TGTGCCAGCAGCTGGTCGCGCGAGGCAGGAAACACCATATATTTT. The whole variable domain, filled in from reference TRBV7-2 and TRBJ1-3, reads GAGVSQSPSNKVTEKGKDVELRCDPISGHTALYWYRQSLGQGLEFLIYFQGNSAPDKSGLPSDRFSAERTGGSVSTLTIQRTQQEDSAVYLCASSWSREAGNTIYFGEGSWLTVV.

To note about this clone: In the same sample, other DNA sequences code for this CDR3. The genes are TRBV30 and TRBJ2-2, with 9 bases lining up with TRBD1. The CDR3 spans 15 residues. V lost 3 bases to trimming and J lost 0 bases; unmatched junction nucleotides: 2. Germline CDR1 reads GTSNPN; CDR2 reads SVGIG (reference sequence). The CDR3 spells CAWRRQGANTGELFF. DNA of the CDR3: TGTGCCTGGAGGAGACAGGGGGCGAACACCGGGGAGCTGTTTTTT.

The rearrangement uses TRBV28 and TRBJ2-7; either TRBD1 or TRBD2 may supply D (6 bases each). The CDR3 has 16 amino acids. V was pared by 5 bases and J by 9 bases, with 26 bases between. The germline V gene has CDR1 MDHEN and CDR2 SYDVKM. The CDR3 loop reads CASSIQGFGDPRGQYF. The CDR3 region has the DNA TGTGCCAGCAGTATACAGGGATTTGGGGACCCGCGGGGGCAGTACTTC.

The V gene is TRBV28, the J gene TRBJ2-7; TRBD1 is a possible D gene (6 bases). Per germline, CDR1 MDHEN and CDR2 SYDVKM. V was shortened by 7 bases and J by 1 base, with 20 bases between the two germline ends. The CDR3 covers 16 residues. CDR3 residues: CASTSVGRGISYEQYF. The CDR3 DNA follows: TGTGCCAGCACCTCGGTCGGCAGGGGAATATCCTACGAGCAGTACTTC.

This CDR3 is CASSGRGGTYGGANEKLFF. Here the CDR3 DNA reads TGCGCCAGCAGCGGTCGGGGCGGCACCTACGGCGGTGCTAATGAAAAACTGTTTTTT. This sequence joins TRBV5-1 and TRBJ1-4; D might be TRBD1 (5 bases). Trimming took 4 bases from V and 3 from J, leaving 25 bases between them. Germline V gene lookup returns CDR1 SGHRS and CDR2 YFSETQ. The CDR3 spans 19 residues.